This TCR beta chain appears in the sequencing data of a study of T-cell reconstitution after alpha-beta-depleted transplantation in children. General study points: Among T cells one year after transplant, newly produced cells accounted for most counts and diversity. By about two months after transplant, alpha-beta T cells reportedly arose from several hundred graft clones that had expanded. Some patients owed their high day-60 TCRbeta diversity to surviving recipient T cells and thymic progenitors.

During its preparation, the TCRbeta library received unique molecular identifiers. MiXCR, run by TCRdb on the PCR reads, gives a single entry per CDR3 protein. The sample lists under 850,000 distinct CDR3 sequences, over 10% occurring once. The CDR3 is made up of 15 amino acids. Germline-derived CDR1 and CDR2 are DFQATT and SNEGSKA (reference sequence). Trimming shortened V by 0 bases and J by 1 base, and 11 bases separated the two germline ends. This clonotype was recorded at least ten times. What it recognizes is unknown. Sequencing was performed on PBMCs, taken before TCRalphabeta/CD19-depleted stem cell transplant. The clonotype was recovered from a girl aged 2 to 10 with congenital amegakaryocytic thrombocytopenia, due to receive a stem cell transplant. This chain joins TRBV20-1 and TRBJ2-3; D gene unclear. CDR3: CSARDGVFRTDTQYF. The CDR3 DNA reads as TGCAGTGCTAGAGATGGAGTTTTCCGCACAGATACGCAGTATTTT.